The 18 T cell receptor beta chains in this list originate from one sample, sequenced in a study of tumor and adjacent non-tumor tissue in lung cancer. The template was RNA from unsorted bulk tissue. A modified ARM-PCR protocol with three rounds of nested PCR amplified TCRbeta. TCRdb used MiXCR to reprocess the multiplex PCR reads, holding one entry per CDR3 protein. The data contain roughly 120,000 distinct CDR3 sequences, roughly 84% of them singletons. Sequences were obtained from lung tumor tissue. The origin of the receptors is a man between 70 and 80 years old with non-small cell lung cancer.

Comments on this clonotype: Since no conserved phenylalanine or tryptophan closes the CDR3, a read error is the likely cause. V and J are TRBV6-2 or TRBV6-3 and TRBJ2-1; a weak D match, TRBD2 (5 bases). CDR1 and CDR2 (germline): MNHEY, SVGEGT. V lost 7 bases and J 3 bases, leaving 16 bases between the germline ends. This CDR3 spans 15 amino acids. CDR3 sequence reads: CASIEGDYDYNEQFL. CDR3 coding DNA: TGTGCCAGCATTGAGGGTGACTATGACTACAATGAGCAGTTCTTA.

The chain carries TRBV6-6 and TRBJ2-2; 7 positions match TRBD2. V lost 6 bases and J lost 2; bases outside the gene matches: 12. The CDR3 is 17 amino acids. CDR1 MNHNY and CDR2 SVGAGI come from the germline V gene (reference sequence). CDR3 amino acids: CASSAAGRGSNTGELFF. The DNA for the CDR3 is TGTGCCAGCAGCGCCGCGGGGCGGGGGAGCAACACCGGGGAGCTGTTTTTT.

Notes on this clonotype: Mismatch with germline at one junction end may stem from a read error. The chain is built from TRBV6-5 and TRBJ2-5; either TRBD1 or TRBD2 may fit D (6 bases each). This CDR3 has 13 residues. Germline V CDR1 and CDR2: MNHEY, SVGAGI. CDR3 nucleotide sequence: TGTGCCAGATGGGGGGACATCCAAGAGGCCCAGTACTTC. Translating gives CARWGDIQEAQYF.

The count of this clonotype is one. One end of the junction is discordant with germline, which a read error may explain. DNA of the CDR3: TGTGCCAGTGGCTTAGGACGGGCAGAGACCCAGTATTTC. It yields the protein CASGLGRAETQYF. J is TRBJ2-5 and V is TRBV11-1; D call uncertain. CDR3 length: 13 residues. The germline CDR1 and CDR2 sequences are SGHAT and FQDESV (reference sequence).

The chain employs TRBV28 and TRBJ1-3; tentative D call: TRBD1 (5 bases). Deletions cut 8 bases from V and 2 bases from J, with 16 bases between. CDR1 is MDHEN, CDR2 SYDVKM, per germline. The CDR3 contains 15 residues. In nucleotides, the CDR3 is TGTGCCAGCTGTATACAGGTTTTTCCTGGAAACACCATATATTTT. As protein: CASCIQVFPGNTIYF.

The genes are TRBV11-3 and TRBJ2-5; TRBD2 is a possible D gene (5 bases). The CDR3 sequence is 16 residues long. Between the trimmed V and J ends, which lost 7 bases and 10 bases, there was a span of 28 bases. Germline lookup yields CDR1 SGHNT and CDR2 YENEEA. The CDR3 DNA reads as TGTGCCAGCAACCCCACCGGGGTATTATCGAGTGAGGGCCAGTACTTC. Translated, it gives CASNPTGVLSSEGQYF.

This clonotype has a handful of counts. Mismatch with germline at one junction end may stem from a read error. The J gene is TRBJ1-5, the V gene TRBV10-2, with D perhaps matching TRBD1 (5 bases). There are 16 residues in the CDR3. Germline CDR1 and CDR2: WSHSY and SAAADI. CDR3 coding DNA: TGTGCCAGGAAAACCGACGGGGGTGGTAGCAATCAGCCCCAACATTTT. This encodes CARKTDGGGSNQPQHF.

About this clonotype: The conserved final phenylalanine or tryptophan is absent from the CDR3, which likely points to a read error. The rearrangement joins TRBV11-2 to TRBJ1-6; D possibly corresponds to TRBD1 (5 bases). Germline V gene data show CDR1 as SGHAT and CDR2 as FQNNGV. The CDR3 extends over 13 amino acids. CDR3 sequence reads: CASSFRQNSPLHS. CDR3 DNA: TGCGCCAGCAGCTTCCGACAGAATTCACCCCTCCACTCT.

Regarding this clonotype: The junction shows a germline mismatch at one end, possibly a read error. This chain uses TRBV6-2 or TRBV6-3 with TRBJ2-1; tentatively, D is TRBD2 (5 bases). CDR1 is MNHEY, CDR2 SVGEGT, per germline. The CDR3 spans 13 residues. CDR3: CASNRSGYNQQIF. CDR3 sequence (DNA): TGTGCCAGCAACAGAAGCGGTTACAATCAGCAGATCTTC.

This clonotype was counted at least ten times. The gene calls are TRBV7-8 and TRBJ2-1; D possibly corresponds to TRBD1 (5 bases). V dropped 1 base and J dropped 5 bases, with 18 bases sitting between them. This CDR3 has 17 residues. Per germline, CDR1 SGHVS and CDR2 FQNEAQ. CDR3 DNA sequence: TGTGCCAGCAGCTTAGACAAAACACAGGTAACTAACAATGAGCAGTTCTTC. Its translation is CASSLDKTQVTNNEQFF.

This clonotype was recorded at least ten times. V gene TRBV12-3 or TRBV12-4 combines with J gene TRBJ1-6; possibly TRBD1 for D (6 bases). The ends were cut back, 2 bases at V and 12 bases at J, with 17 bases in the middle. The CDR3 loop spans 15 amino acids. The CDR3 DNA sequence: TGTGCCAGCAGTTTACGAGGGGGTGGCGGTTTACCCCTCCACTTT. Protein sequence: CASSLRGGGGLPLHF.

A word on this clonotype: At one end, the junction sequence differs from germline, possibly due to a read error. The rearrangement links TRBV10-2 to TRBJ2-3, with D hard to call. This CDR3 spans 12 amino acids. CDR1 WSHSY and CDR2 SAAADI come from the germline V gene. CDR3 amino acids: CASSQNTDAQYF. In DNA, the CDR3 is TGCGCCAGCAGTCAGAACACAGATGCGCAGTATTTT.

Details on this clonotype: The conserved phenylalanine or tryptophan is not found at the CDR3 terminus, so this likely reflects a read error. The chain couples TRBV28 to TRBJ2-3; 9 bases fit TRBD2. Trimming removed 6 bases from V and 4 bases from J; junction bases left unmatched: 8. The CDR3 is 15 amino acids. CDR1 is MDHEN, CDR2 SYDVKM, per germline. The CDR3 region is CASSELAGVSDTQYL. The CDR3 DNA follows: TGTGCCAGCAGCGAACTAGCGGGCGTGTCAGATACGCAGTATTTA.

This clonotype was detected only once. A junction end diverges from the germline sequence, so it may reflect a read error. V and J are TRBV20-1 and TRBJ2-7, with D perhaps matching TRBD2 (6 bases). Germline V gene lookup returns CDR1 DFQATT and CDR2 SNEGSKA (reference sequence). This CDR3 contains 13 residues. Written as DNA, the CDR3 is TGCAGTGCTAGTAGACGGGAGAGGTACGAACAGTCCTTC. Translated: CSASRRERYEQSF.

In the case of this clonotype: One end of the junction fails to match germline, which may point to a read error. J is TRBJ1-1 and V is TRBV20-1; D ambiguous. Germline CDR1 is DFQATT and CDR2 is SNEGSKA (reference sequence). This CDR3 has 13 residues. CDR3 protein: CRARGPGSHEAFF. DNA for the CDR3: TGCAGAGCTAGAGGCCCGGGTAGCCATGAAGCTTTCTTT.

Details on this clonotype: At one boundary the junction diverges from the germline segment, which might be a read error. The gene calls are TRBV29-1 and TRBJ1-1; D is undetermined. Looked up from germline, CDR1 is SQVTM and CDR2 is ANQGSEA. The CDR3 extends over 12 amino acids. CDR3 in amino acids: CSVDRGDTGAFF. The CDR3 bases are TGCAGTGTTGATCGCGGCGACACTGGAGCTTTCTTT.

As for this clonotype: The junction departs from the called germline gene at one end, perhaps through a read error. This chain joins TRBV11-3 and TRBJ2-1, with a weak D call TRBD2 (5 bases). The CDR3 covers 15 residues. The germline CDR1 and CDR2 sequences are SGHNT and YENEEA. The DNA of the CDR3 is TGTGTCAGCAGCATAGTAGGCGAGGGTCCGAATGAGCAGTTCTTC. Translating gives CVSSIVGEGPNEQFF.

This clonotype has more than one count but fewer than ten. A read error may account for a junction end that differs from germline. The J gene is TRBJ1-1, the V gene TRBV4-1; possibly TRBD1 for D (6 bases). This CDR3 region has 16 residues. Germline CDR1 and CDR2: MGHRA and YSYEKL. The CDR3 coding sequence is TGCGCCAGCAGCCAAGATCTGAGGGGGAGGAACATTGAAGCCTTCTTT. Its protein product is CASSQDLRGRNIEAFF.